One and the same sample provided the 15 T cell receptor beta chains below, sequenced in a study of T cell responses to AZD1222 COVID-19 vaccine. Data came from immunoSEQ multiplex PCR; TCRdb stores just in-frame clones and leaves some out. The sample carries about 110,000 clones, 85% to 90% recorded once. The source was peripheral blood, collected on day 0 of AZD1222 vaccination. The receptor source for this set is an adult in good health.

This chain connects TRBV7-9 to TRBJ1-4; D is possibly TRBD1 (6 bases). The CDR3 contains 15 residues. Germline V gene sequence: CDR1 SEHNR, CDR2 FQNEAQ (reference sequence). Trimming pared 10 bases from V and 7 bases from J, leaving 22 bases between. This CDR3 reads CANTPREGEGEKLFF. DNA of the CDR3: TGTGCCAATACTCCCCGTGAGGGGGAGGGTGAAAAACTGTTTTTT.

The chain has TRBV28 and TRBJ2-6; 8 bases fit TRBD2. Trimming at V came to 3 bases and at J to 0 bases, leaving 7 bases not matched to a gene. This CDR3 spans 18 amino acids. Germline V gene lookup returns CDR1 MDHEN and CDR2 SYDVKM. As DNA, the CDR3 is TGTGCCAGCAGTTTTATGTTAGCGGGAAGCTCTGGGGCCAACGTCCTGACTTTC. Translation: CASSFMLAGSSGANVLTF.

For the CDR3, the DNA is TGTGCCAGCAGTCCCGGGACAGGGGGTAGGCAAGAGACCCAGTACTTC. This codes for CASSPGTGGRQETQYF. The rearrangement links TRBV7-9 to TRBJ2-5, with 11 bases aligning to TRBD1. Germline V CDR1 and CDR2: SEHNR, FQNEAQ (reference sequence). The CDR3 consists of 16 residues. Trimming removed 6 bases from V and 2 bases from J; junction bases left unmatched: 8. The full variable domain, completed using reference TRBV7-9 and TRBJ2-5, is DTGVSQNPRHKITKRGQNVTFRCDPISEHNRLYWYRQTLGQGPEFLTYFQNEAQLEKSRLLSDRFSAERPKGSFSTLEIQRTEQGDSAMYLCASSPGTGGRQETQYFGPGTRLLVL.

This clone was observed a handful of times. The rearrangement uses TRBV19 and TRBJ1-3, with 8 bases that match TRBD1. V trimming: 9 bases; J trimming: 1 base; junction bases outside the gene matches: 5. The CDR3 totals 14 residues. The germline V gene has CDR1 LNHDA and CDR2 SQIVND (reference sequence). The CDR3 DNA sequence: TGTGCCAGCGACAGGGGTTCTTCTGGAAACACCATATATTTT. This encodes CASDRGSSGNTIYF.

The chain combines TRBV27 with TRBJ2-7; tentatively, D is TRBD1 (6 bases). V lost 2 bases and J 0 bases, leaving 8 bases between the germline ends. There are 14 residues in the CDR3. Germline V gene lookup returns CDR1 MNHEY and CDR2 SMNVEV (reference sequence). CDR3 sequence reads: CASSLQGPSYEQYF. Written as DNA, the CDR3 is TGTGCCAGCAGTTTACAGGGGCCCTCCTACGAGCAGTACTTC.

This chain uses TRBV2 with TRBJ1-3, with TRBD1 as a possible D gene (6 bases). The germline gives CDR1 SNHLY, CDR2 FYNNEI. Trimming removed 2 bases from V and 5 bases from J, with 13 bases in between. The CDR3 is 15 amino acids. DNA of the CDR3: TGTGCCAGCAGTGAACAGGCTACAGGGAGAAACACCATATATTTT. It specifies CASSEQATGRNTIYF.

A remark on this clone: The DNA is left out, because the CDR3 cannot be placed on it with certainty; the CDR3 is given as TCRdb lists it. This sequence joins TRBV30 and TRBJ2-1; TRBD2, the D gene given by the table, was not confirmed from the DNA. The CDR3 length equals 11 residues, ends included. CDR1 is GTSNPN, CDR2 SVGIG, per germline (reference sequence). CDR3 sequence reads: CAWGSGSSLFF.

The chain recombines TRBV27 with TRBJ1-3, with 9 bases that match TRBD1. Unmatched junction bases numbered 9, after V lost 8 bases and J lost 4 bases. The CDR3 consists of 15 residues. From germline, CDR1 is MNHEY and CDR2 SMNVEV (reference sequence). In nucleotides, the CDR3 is TGTGCCAGCGGAGCGATTGGGACAGGGGGAAACACCATATATTTT. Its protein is CASGAIGTGGNTIYF.

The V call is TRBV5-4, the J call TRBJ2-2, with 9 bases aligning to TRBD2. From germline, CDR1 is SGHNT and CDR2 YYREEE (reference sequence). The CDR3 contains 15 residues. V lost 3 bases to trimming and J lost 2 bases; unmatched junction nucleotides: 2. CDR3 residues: CASSSGTSNTGELFF. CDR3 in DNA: TGTGCCAGCAGCTCCGGGACTAGCAACACCGGGGAGCTGTTTTTT.

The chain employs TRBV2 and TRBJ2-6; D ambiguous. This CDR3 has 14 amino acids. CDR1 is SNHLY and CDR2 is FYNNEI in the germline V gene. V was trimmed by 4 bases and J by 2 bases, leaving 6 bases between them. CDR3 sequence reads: CASSGSPGANVLTF. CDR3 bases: TGTGCCAGCAGTGGGAGCCCTGGGGCCAACGTCCTGACTTTC.

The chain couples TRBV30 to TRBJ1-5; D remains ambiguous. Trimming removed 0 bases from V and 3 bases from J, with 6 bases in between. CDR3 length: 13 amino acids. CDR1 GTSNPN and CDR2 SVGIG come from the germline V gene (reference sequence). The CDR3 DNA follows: TGTGCCTGGAGTGTAGAGCACAATCAGCCCCAGCATTTT. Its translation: CAWSVEHNQPQHF.

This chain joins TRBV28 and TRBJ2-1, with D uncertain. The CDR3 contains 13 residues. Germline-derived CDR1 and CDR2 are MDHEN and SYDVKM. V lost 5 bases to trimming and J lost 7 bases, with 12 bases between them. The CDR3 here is CASSDVMENEQFF. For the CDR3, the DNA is TGTGCCAGCAGTGATGTGATGGAAAATGAGCAGTTCTTC.

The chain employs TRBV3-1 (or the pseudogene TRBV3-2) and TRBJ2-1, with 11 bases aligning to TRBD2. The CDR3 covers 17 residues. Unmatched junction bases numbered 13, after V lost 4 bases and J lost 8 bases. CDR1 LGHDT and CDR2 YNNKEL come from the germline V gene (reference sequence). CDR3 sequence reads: CASSLNSLAGVVYEQFF. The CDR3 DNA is TGTGCCAGCAGCCTGAACTCACTAGCGGGAGTTGTGTATGAGCAGTTCTTC.

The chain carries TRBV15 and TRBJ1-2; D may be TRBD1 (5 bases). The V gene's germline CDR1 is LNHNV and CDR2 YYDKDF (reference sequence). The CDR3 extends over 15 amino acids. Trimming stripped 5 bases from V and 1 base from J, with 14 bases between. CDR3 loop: CATSSQRGLNYGYTF. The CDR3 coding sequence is TGTGCCACCAGCTCCCAGCGGGGCCTTAACTATGGCTACACCTTC.

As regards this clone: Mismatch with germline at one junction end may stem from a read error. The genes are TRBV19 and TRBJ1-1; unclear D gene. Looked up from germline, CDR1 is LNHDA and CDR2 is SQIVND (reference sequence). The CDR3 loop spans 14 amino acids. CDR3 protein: CASSIDRVNTEAFF. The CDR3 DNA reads TGTGCCAGTAGTATAGATAGGGTGAATACTGAAGCTTTCTTT. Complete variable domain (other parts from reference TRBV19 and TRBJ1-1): DGGITQSPKYLFRKEGQNVTLSCEQNLNHDAMYWYRQDPGQGLRLIYYSQIVNDFQKGDIAEGYSVSREKKESFPLTVTSAQKNPTAFYLCASSIDRVNTEAFFGQGTRLTVV.